The 7 T cell receptor beta chains below all came from one sample that was sequenced in a study of breast tumors, draining lymph nodes, adjacent tissues. TCRdb re-called the multiplex PCR reads through MiXCR, storing one row per CDR3 protein. The data show about 230,000 distinct CDR3 sequences, about a third seen once. The lymph nodes were axillary draining lymph nodes from breast cancer patients. The source material was axillary lymph node tissue. All receptors come from a female donor with breast cancer. Some clones in this sample may be carry-over from other donors' samples.

This clonotype was recorded many times. The chain has TRBV20-1 and TRBJ2-3, with D perhaps TRBD2 (6 bases). Trimming left V 6 bases short and J 2 bases short, with 15 bases between. CDR1 DFQATT and CDR2 SNEGSKA come from the germline V gene (reference sequence). The length of the CDR3 is 14 residues. The CDR3 region has the DNA TGCAGTGCCTACGAGGCGGGGCACACAGATACGCAGTATTTT. Amino acids: CSAYEAGHTDTQYF.

This clonotype was seen many times. The V gene is TRBV19, the J gene TRBJ2-1; weak D call: TRBD1 (6 bases). CDR1 and CDR2 (germline): LNHDA, SQIVND (reference sequence). V lost 9 bases to trimming and J lost 4 bases, with 16 bases between them. The CDR3 runs 14 residues. CDR3 in amino acids: CASNTRQGYNEQFF. For the CDR3, the DNA is TGTGCCAGCAATACCAGGCAGGGGTACAATGAGCAGTTCTTC.

Ten or more counts support this clonotype. The J gene is TRBJ2-7, the V gene TRBV20-1; 7 nucleotides align to TRBD1. The CDR3 has 14 residues. V gave up 3 bases and J gave up 2 bases; unmatched junction bases: 7. From germline, CDR1 is DFQATT and CDR2 SNEGSKA (reference sequence). Written as DNA, the CDR3 is TGCAGTGCTAGGTTGGGGGACAGACCCTACGAGCAGTACTTC. Amino acid sequence: CSARLGDRPYEQYF.

As concerns this clonotype: An end of the junction does not agree with germline; a read error may underlie this. The chain carries TRBV18 and TRBJ2-5, with unresolved D. There are 14 residues in the CDR3. Germline V gene sequence: CDR1 KGHSH, CDR2 LQKENI. CDR3 in DNA: TGTGCCGGCTCCCCAGCCTCGTACCAAGAGACCCAGTACTTC. It encodes CAGSPASYQETQYF.

This clonotype was recorded at least ten times. This sequence joins TRBV7-2 and TRBJ1-3, with D unclear. The CDR3 spans 15 residues. V was trimmed by 0 bases and J by 2 bases, leaving 8 bases between them. CDR1 SGHTA and CDR2 FQGNSA come from the germline V gene. CDR3 nucleotides: TGTGCCAGCAGCTTAGCGTTTGGGACTGGAAACACCATATATTTT. Its translation: CASSLAFGTGNTIYF.

This clonotype was counted ten times or more. J is TRBJ1-2 and V is TRBV3-1; D might be TRBD1 (6 bases). Trimming took 1 base from V and 5 from J, leaving 11 bases between them. Germline V gene sequence: CDR1 LGHDT, CDR2 YNNKEL (reference sequence). This CDR3 is built from 14 residues. CDR3 coding DNA: TGTGCCAGCAGCCAAGGACCGCAGGGGTATGGCTACACCTTC. This codes for CASSQGPQGYGYTF.

The chain employs TRBV7-2 and TRBJ2-1; 9 bases are a match to TRBD1. The germline gives CDR1 SGHTA, CDR2 FQGNSA. Trimming cost V 3 bases and J 9 bases; bases outside gene matches: 6. The CDR3 has 14 residues. The chain's CDR3 is CASSLGQGGVEQFF. CDR3 in DNA: TGTGCCAGCAGCTTGGGACAGGGAGGGGTTGAGCAGTTCTTC.